One sample yielded the 14 T cell receptor beta chains listed below, sequenced in a study of regulatory T cells in long-lasting Graves disease. Time point described: newly diagnosed GD, antithyroid drugs for less than 3 months. With RNA extracted from PBMCs as input, the TCR library was made. Combining iRepertoire HTBI primers with Arm-PCR of CDR3 regions, the authors built TCR beta libraries. One entry per CDR3 protein, called by TCRdb with MiXCR from the multiplex PCR reads. This sample has roughly 500,000 distinct CDR3 sequences, with around an eighth found just once. Another study also made use of these data, one on T cells in Graves' hyperthyroidism and ophthalmopathy.

The specimen was peripheral blood mononuclear cells (PBMCs), collected at new diagnosis, from a patient treated with antithyroid drugs. The receptors originated from a young man with Graves disease.

This chain uses TRBV18 with TRBJ2-1; 14 positions match TRBD2. Trimming at V came to 3 bases and at J to 6 bases, leaving 10 bases not matched to a gene. Germline-derived CDR1 and CDR2 are KGHSH and LQKENI. The CDR3 covers 18 residues. The CDR3 nucleotides are TGTGCCAGCTCACCCCCTTCGGGACTAGCGGGAGAGGGCAATGAGCAGTTCTTC. It specifies CASSPPSGLAGEGNEQFF.

On this clonotype: A read error may explain this, as a much larger clone is one base away. The chain recombines TRBV12-3 or TRBV12-4 with TRBJ1-3; no clear D gene. This CDR3 is built from 15 residues. CDR3 in DNA: TGTGCCAGCAGTTCGACGGATTTCTCTGGAAACACCAAATATTTT. Its translation: CASSSTDFSGNTKYF.

The V gene is TRBV20-1, the J gene TRBJ2-1, with TRBD1 matching 7 bases. The V gene end was trimmed by 0 bases and the J gene end by 6 bases; junction bases not matched to a gene: 5. Germline V CDR1 and CDR2: DFQATT, SNEGSKA (reference sequence). The CDR3 is 14 amino acids. In DNA form, the CDR3 reads TGCAGTGCTAGAGACGGGCCAGGGGGCAATGAGCAGTTCTTC. Translation gives CSARDGPGGNEQFF.

To note about this clonotype: With a much larger clone just one base away, this may be a read error. V and J are TRBV6-2 or TRBV6-3 and TRBJ2-7; possibly TRBD1 for D (6 bases). V was cut by 4 bases and J by 3 bases, with 22 bases left in between. CDR1 MNHEY and CDR2 SVGEGT come from the germline V gene. The CDR3 covers 17 residues. CDR3 bases: TGTGCCAGCAGTTGCTCGACGCGACAGGTTCGCGACTACGAGCAGTACTTC. Protein: CASSCSTRQVRDYEQYF.

In regard to this clonotype: A much larger clone lies one base from this, so it may be a read error. The chain combines TRBV6-5 with TRBJ2-1; 8 bases map to TRBD2. Per the germline V gene, CDR1 is MNHEY and CDR2 is SVGAGI. The CDR3 contains 13 residues. Trimming removed 2 bases from V and 10 bases from J; junction bases left unmatched: 4. The CDR3 protein is CASSYDRGGEQFF. Here the CDR3 DNA reads TGTGCCAGCAGTTACGACCGGGGGGGCGAGCAGTTCTTC.

Note on this clonotype: It may be a read error: a sequence one base away is much more abundant. The conserved closing phenylalanine or tryptophan is absent in this CDR3, likely reflecting a read error. The V call is TRBV5-4, the J call TRBJ2-7; D is unresolved. The germline CDR1 and CDR2 sequences are SGHNT and YYREEE (reference sequence). The V end lost 4 bases, the J end lost 3 bases, and 11 bases lay between the germline ends. The CDR3 runs 13 residues. The CDR3 sequence: CASSPETNYEQYL. The DNA of the CDR3 is TGTGCCAGCAGCCCTGAAACGAACTACGAGCAGTACCTC.

This clonotype has ten or more counts. This chain uses TRBV4-2 with TRBJ2-7; 8 nucleotides align to TRBD2. Per germline, CDR1 LGHNA and CDR2 YNFKEQ. The trim removed 4 bases at V and 5 bases at J, leaving 4 bases unmatched. The CDR3 contains 13 residues. CDR3: CASSPGLVDEQYF. DNA of the CDR3: TGTGCCAGCAGCCCGGGACTAGTGGACGAGCAGTACTTC.

CDR3: CASSDGAAFSPLHF. The CDR3 coding sequence is TGTGCCAGCAGTGACGGCGCAGCCTTTTCACCCCTCCACTTT. The chain has TRBV6-2 or TRBV6-3 and TRBJ1-6; D remains unclear. The CDR3 sequence is 14 residues long. Trimming pared 5 bases from V and 9 bases from J, leaving 14 bases between. Looked up from germline, CDR1 is MNHEY and CDR2 is SVGEGT.

In this sample, this clonotype turned up many times. This chain connects TRBV6-9 to TRBJ2-5, with D unclear. Germline lookup yields CDR1 MNHGY and CDR2 SVAAGI. The CDR3 sequence is 15 residues long. Trimming stripped 4 bases from V and 8 bases from J, with 20 bases between. CDR3 coding DNA: TGTGCCAGCAGTTTCCGTACGGCGGTGAAGGGTACCCAGTACTTC. Amino acid sequence: CASSFRTAVKGTQYF.

The chain has TRBV4-1 and TRBJ1-2, with 9 nucleotides matching TRBD1. Germline trimming cut 1 base from V and 3 bases from J; bases unmatched to any gene: 3. The CDR3 has 15 amino acids. Germline lookup yields CDR1 MGHRA and CDR2 YSYEKL. The CDR3 sequence: CASSQAGQGYYGYTF. CDR3 nucleotide sequence: TGCGCCAGCAGCCAAGCTGGACAGGGGTACTATGGCTACACCTTC.

CDR3 sequence: CASRLAGVPAWEYF. The CDR3 DNA reads TGTGCCAGCAGGTTAGCGGGAGTGCCGGCGTGGGAGTACTTC. The gene calls are TRBV5-5 and TRBJ2-7, with 9 nucleotides matching TRBD2. The CDR3 sequence is 14 residues long. The J segment lost 11 bases and the V segment lost 5 bases, leaving 14 bases of the junction unmatched. Germline CDR1 SGHKS, CDR2 YYEKEE (reference sequence). The whole variable domain, filled in from reference TRBV5-5 and TRBJ2-7, reads DAGVTQSPTHLIKTRGQQVTLRCSPISGHKSVSWYQQVLGQGPQFIFQYYEKEERGRGNFPDRFSARQFPNYSSELNVNALLLGDSALYLCASRLAGVPAWEYFGPGTRLTVT.

This chain links TRBV6-2 or TRBV6-3 with TRBJ1-2; 9 nucleotides agree with TRBD1. Germline V CDR1 and CDR2: MNHEY, SVGEGT. The length of the CDR3 is 15 residues. V trimming: 4 bases; J trimming: 6 bases; junction bases outside the gene matches: 9. In DNA, the CDR3 is TGTGCCAGCAGTTCCGGAGACAGGGGGGGGAATGGCTACACCTTC. Its translation: CASSSGDRGGNGYTF.

Worth noting for this clonotype: A clone one base away is much larger, so this may be a read error. The genes are TRBV6-1 and TRBJ2-3; 8 bases map to TRBD2. Per the germline V gene, CDR1 is MNHNS and CDR2 is SASEGT. This CDR3 is 15 amino acids long. The CDR3 sequence: CASRELAASIDTQYF. DNA for the CDR3: TGTGCCAGCAGGGAACTAGCGGCTAGCATAGATACGCAGTATTTT.

This clonotype has more than one count but fewer than ten. The chain recombines TRBV19 with TRBJ2-1; possibly TRBD1 or TRBD2 for D (6 bases each). Trimming removed 7 bases at V and 4 bases at J, with 11 bases between. The CDR3 contains 13 residues. Germline V gene sequence: CDR1 LNHDA, CDR2 SQIVND (reference sequence). The CDR3 sequence: CASMGGFYNEQFF. CDR3 DNA sequence: TGTGCCAGTATGGGGGGCTTTTACAATGAGCAGTTCTTC.